One and the same sample provided the 27 T cell receptor beta chains below, sequenced in a study of T cell responses to AZD1222 COVID-19 vaccine. Assay: immunoSEQ multiplex PCR; the TCRdb copy retains only in-frame clones and omits some. Of about 140,000 clones listed, approximately 89% are singletons. The starting material was peripheral blood, obtained 28 days after the second AZD1222 dose. The source of these receptors is an adult who received the AZD1222 COVID-19 vaccine.

The chain is built from TRBV2 and TRBJ2-7; D gene ambiguous. This CDR3 spans 13 amino acids. The germline V and J ends were trimmed by 7 bases and 1 base, with 11 bases remaining between them. Germline V lookup: CDR1 SNHLY, CDR2 FYNNEI. As DNA, the CDR3 is TGTGCCAGCAAAAGCTCTCGATCCTACGAGCAGTACTTC. Protein product: CASKSSRSYEQYF.

This chain links TRBV4-1 with TRBJ2-3; TRBD1 matches at 7 bases. V dropped 0 bases and J dropped 8; count of bases not matched to a gene: 2. CDR3 size: 13 residues. CDR1 MGHRA and CDR2 YSYEKL come from the germline V gene. The CDR3, as DNA: TGCGCCAGCAGCCAAGAAGGGGGCCCTACGCAGTATTTT. This translates into CASSQEGGPTQYF.

The CDR3, as DNA: TGTGCCATCAAGTCAGAGCTCACCGGGGAGCTGTTTTTT. Translation: CAIKSELTGELFF. This chain joins TRBV10-3 and TRBJ2-2; D not resolved. The germline V gene has CDR1 ENHRY and CDR2 SYGVKD. The CDR3 covers 13 residues. V lost 7 bases and J lost 4, with 10 bases in between.

The chain links TRBV19 to TRBJ1-5, with 8 bases lining up with TRBD1. The CDR3 has 15 amino acids. V was clipped by 4 bases and J by 5 bases; unmatched bases: 7. Germline CDR1 and CDR2: LNHDA and SQIVND (reference sequence). CDR3 nucleotides: TGTGCCAGTAGTACCCGGACAGGGCTGGATCAGCCCCAGCATTTT. Translating gives CASSTRTGLDQPQHF. The full variable domain, its missing parts supplied by reference TRBV19 and TRBJ1-5, is DGGITQSPKYLFRKEGQNVTLSCEQNLNHDAMYWYRQDPGQGLRLIYYSQIVNDFQKGDIAEGYSVSREKKESFPLTVTSAQKNPTAFYLCASSTRTGLDQPQHFGDGTRLSIL.

This clone occurred once. The V call is TRBV5-5, the J call TRBJ1-4, with 10 positions matching TRBD1. The CDR3 length is 15 residues. Germline V CDR1 and CDR2: SGHKS, YYEKEE (reference sequence). J gave up 7 bases and V 0 bases, and 3 bases lay outside the gene matches. In nucleotides, the CDR3 is TGTGCCAGCAGCTTGGACCGGGACAGGGGTGAAAAACTGTTTTTT. Its protein product is CASSLDRDRGEKLFF.

In regard to this clone: The germline gene is not matched at one end of the junction; a read error may be the cause. The gene calls are TRBV9 and TRBJ2-1; possibly TRBD2 for D (5 bases). This CDR3 comprises 16 residues. Germline V CDR1 and CDR2: SGDLS, YYNGEE. CDR3 loop: CASSVAPNRGNNGQFF. The CDR3 region has the DNA TGTGCCAGCAGCGTAGCACCGAACCGAGGGAACAATGGGCAGTTCTTC.

This clone showed up just once. CDR3 loop: CASSWPLAGYQETQYF. The CDR3 region has the DNA TGTGCCAGCAGTTGGCCCTTGGCGGGGTACCAAGAGACCCAGTACTTC. The V call is TRBV6-2 or TRBV6-3, the J call TRBJ2-5; a possible D gene is TRBD2 (6 bases). The CDR3 spans 16 residues. The V gene's germline CDR1 is MNHEY and CDR2 SVGEGT. V was cut by 4 bases and J by 0 bases, with 15 bases left in between.

The J gene is TRBJ1-2, the V gene TRBV10-2; the D gene is possibly TRBD1 (6 bases). The V end lost 2 bases, the J end lost 14 bases, and 12 bases lay between the germline ends. Germline values: CDR1 WSHSY, CDR2 SAAADI. This CDR3 contains 11 residues. CDR3 DNA: TGCGCCAGCAGTGAGGGGGGGCCGGAGACCTTC. It is translated as CASSEGGPETF.

V is TRBV7-2 and J is TRBJ2-5; tentatively, D is TRBD1 (6 bases). Germline V CDR1 and CDR2: SGHTA, FQGNSA. V was trimmed by 5 bases and J by 0 bases, leaving 13 bases between them. The CDR3 has 15 amino acids. CDR3 DNA sequence: TGTGCCAGCAGCCAAGGACAGAGTTACCAAGAGACCCAGTACTTC. This codes for CASSQGQSYQETQYF.

For the CDR3, the DNA is TGTGCCAGCAGCGGCGGACTAGCGGGGGCCCAAATCGAGCAGTTCTTC. Its translation is CASSGGLAGAQIEQFF. The chain recombines TRBV5-5 with TRBJ2-1; 13 bases map to TRBD2. CDR3 length: 16 residues. The trim removed 4 bases at V and 10 bases at J, leaving 11 bases unmatched. From germline, CDR1 is SGHKS and CDR2 YYEKEE (reference sequence).

J is TRBJ2-7 and V is TRBV5-1, with TRBD1 matching 7 bases. The CDR3 consists of 15 residues. From germline, CDR1 is SGHRS and CDR2 YFSETQ. V shed 0 bases, J shed 2 bases, and the junction held 5 bases outside the gene matches. The CDR3 DNA reads TGCGCCAGCAGCTTGGCGGGACAGACAACCTACGAGCAGTACTTC. Translation: CASSLAGQTTYEQYF.

This chain links TRBV6-4 with TRBJ1-1, with 9 bases identical to TRBD1. Germline CDR1 MRHNA, CDR2 SNTAGT. J gave up 0 bases and V 6 bases, and 2 bases lay outside the gene matches. The CDR3 covers 14 residues. CDR3 nucleotides: TGTGCCAGCAGAACAGGGGGCATGAACACTGAAGCTTTCTTT. Encoded protein: CASRTGGMNTEAFF.

The chain employs TRBV5-1 and TRBJ1-1; tentative D call: TRBD1 (6 bases). The CDR3 has 16 amino acids. From germline, CDR1 is SGHRS and CDR2 YFSETQ. The V end was cut by 4 bases, the J end by 2 bases, with 18 bases between. CDR3 nucleotide sequence: TGCGCCAGCAGCCTCCAGGGGAACGGTGACAACACTGAAGCTTTCTTT. It encodes CASSLQGNGDNTEAFF.

The chain recombines TRBV5-1 with TRBJ2-5; 10 bases match TRBD2. J gave up 3 bases and V 4 bases, and 6 bases lay outside the gene matches. The CDR3 is 15 residues long. Per the germline V gene, CDR1 is SGHRS and CDR2 is YFSETQ. CDR3 residues: CASSTQGTSEETQYF. DNA for the CDR3: TGCGCCAGCAGCACCCAAGGGACTAGCGAAGAGACCCAGTACTTC. The variable domain in full, completed from reference TRBV5-1 and TRBJ2-5, reads KAGVTQTPRYLIKTRGQQVTLSCSPISGHRSVSWYQQTPGQGLQFLFEYFSETQRNKGNFPGRFSGRQFSNSRSEMNVSTLELGDSALYLCASSTQGTSEETQYFGPGTRLLVL.

The rearrangement uses TRBV29-1 and TRBJ1-1; 10 bases map to TRBD1. J lost 10 bases, V lost 5 bases, and 7 bases had no gene match. The germline CDR1 and CDR2 sequences are SQVTM and ANQGSEA. The CDR3 has 12 amino acids. Written as DNA, the CDR3 is TGCAGCGTTATGGGACAGGGGTTACGAGCTTTCTTT. Translation: CSVMGQGLRAFF.

The chain uses TRBV28 and TRBJ2-2, with a possible D match to TRBD1 (5 bases). The CDR3 extends over 13 amino acids. Trimming cost V 5 bases and J 4 bases, with 8 bases left between them. Germline V gene lookup returns CDR1 MDHEN and CDR2 SYDVKM. The CDR3 DNA reads as TGTGCCAGCAGTGTACAGGCCACCGGGGAGCTGTTTTTT. Encoded protein: CASSVQATGELFF. Complete variable domain (other parts from reference TRBV28 and TRBJ2-2): DVKVTQSSRYLVKRTGEKVFLECVQDMDHENMFWYRQDPGLGLRLIYFSYDVKMKEKGDIPEGYSVSREKKERFSLILESASTNQTSMYLCASSVQATGELFFGEGSRLTVL.

The rearrangement joins TRBV11-2 to TRBJ1-1, with D hard to call. The CDR3 totals 12 residues. The V gene's germline CDR1 is SGHAT and CDR2 FQNNGV. V lost 2 bases, J lost 10 bases, and 11 bases lay in between. CDR3: CASSLKGYGAFF. CDR3 nucleotides: TGTGCCAGCAGCTTAAAGGGTTATGGAGCTTTCTTT.

The chain has TRBV7-3 and TRBJ2-7; 9 nucleotides agree with TRBD1. The CDR3 length is 14 residues. Germline V gene data show CDR1 as SGHTA and CDR2 as FQGTGA. V gave up 4 bases and J gave up 6 bases; unmatched junction bases: 7. CDR3 nucleotide sequence: TGTGCCAGCAGCTGGGGGACAGGGAGGGCCGAGCAGTACTTC. This gives the protein CASSWGTGRAEQYF.

The chain joins TRBV25-1 to TRBJ2-1; unclear D gene. The V gene lost 1 base and the J gene lost 5 bases, with 9 bases spanning the gap. CDR1 is MGHDK and CDR2 is SYGVNS in the germline V gene. This CDR3 has 14 residues. The CDR3 coding sequence is TGTGCCAGCAGTGAATTCCCCAAACACAATGAGCAGTTCTTC. It translates to CASSEFPKHNEQFF. Supplemented by reference TRBV25-1 and TRBJ2-1, the full variable domain reads EADIYQTPRYLVIGTGKKITLECSQTMGHDKMYWYQQDPGMELHLIHYSYGVNSTEKGDLSSESTVSRIRTEHFPLTLESARPSHTSQYLCASSEFPKHNEQFFGPGTRLTVL.

The V call is TRBV7-3, the J call TRBJ2-2; D is unresolved. Trimming cost V 8 bases and J 7 bases, with 11 bases left between them. Germline V CDR1 and CDR2: SGHTA, FQGTGA. CDR3 size: 12 residues. The CDR3 reads CASGTSGGELFF. The CDR3 nucleotides read TGTGCCAGCGGAACTTCTGGCGGGGAGCTGTTTTTT.

The V and J genes are TRBV27 and TRBJ1-2; D might be TRBD1 (6 bases). The CDR3 covers 14 residues. CDR1 MNHEY and CDR2 SMNVEV come from the germline V gene (reference sequence). V lost 4 bases and J lost 6, with 15 bases in between. CDR3 in amino acids: CASSSGGRGHGYTF. The DNA of the CDR3 is TGTGCCAGCAGTTCGGGCGGCAGGGGCCATGGCTACACCTTC.

The rearrangement links TRBV3-1 (or the pseudogene TRBV3-2) to TRBJ1-2; TRBD1 matches 7 bases. Germline CDR1 and CDR2: LGHDT and YNNKEL (reference sequence). Germline trimming cut 1 base from V and 4 bases from J; bases unmatched to any gene: 6. The CDR3 is 15 amino acids. CDR3 residues: CASSQGSTGTYGYTF. The DNA of the CDR3 is TGTGCCAGCAGCCAAGGCTCGACAGGGACCTATGGCTACACCTTC.

The J gene is TRBJ2-1, the V gene TRBV6-5, with 11 bases aligning to TRBD2. The CDR3 contains 14 residues. Germline V lookup: CDR1 MNHEY, CDR2 SVGAGI. V was clipped by 6 bases and J by 9 bases; unmatched bases: 7. The DNA for the CDR3 is TGTGCCAGCAGCTTTAGCGGGGGGGCCTTTGAGCAGTTCTTC. Protein sequence: CASSFSGGAFEQFF.

The chain combines TRBV5-1 with TRBJ1-1; maybe TRBD1 (5 bases). The ends were cut back, 3 bases at V and 8 bases at J, with 14 bases in the middle. The CDR3 spans 13 residues. Germline V gives CDR1 SGHRS, CDR2 YFSETQ. CDR3 bases: TGCGCCAGCAGCTCGGAAGGGGTGGGAGAAGCTTTCTTT. Translated, it gives CASSSEGVGEAFF.

The rearrangement uses TRBV18 and TRBJ2-5; 7 nucleotides line up with TRBD1. Germline V gives CDR1 KGHSH, CDR2 LQKENI. J gave up 2 bases and V 5 bases, and 8 bases lay outside the gene matches. The CDR3 spans 15 residues. The CDR3: CASSGPGQRQETQYF. The DNA for the CDR3 is TGTGCCAGCTCAGGACCGGGACAGAGACAAGAGACCCAGTACTTC. The full variable domain, completed using reference TRBV18 and TRBJ2-5, is NAGVMQNPRHLVRRRGQEARLRCSPMKGHSHVYWYRQLPEEGLKFMVYLQKENIIDESGMPKERFSAEFPKEGPSILRIQQVVRGDSAAYFCASSGPGQRQETQYFGPGTRLLVL.

The chain employs TRBV7-3 and TRBJ1-1, with D maybe TRBD1 (5 bases). Germline CDR1 reads SGHTA; CDR2 reads FQGTGA. The CDR3 extends over 15 amino acids. V was clipped by 5 bases and J by 4 bases, with 17 bases between them. CDR3 bases: TGTGCCAGCAGCCCAAGAAGGGGCCGGAGCACTGAAGCTTTCTTT. Amino acid sequence: CASSPRRGRSTEAFF. Full variable domain (missing parts from reference TRBV7-3 and TRBJ1-1): GAGVSQTPSNKVTEKGKYVELRCDPISGHTALYWYRQSLGQGPEFLIYFQGTGAADDSGLPNDRFFAVRPEGSVSTLKIQRTERGDSAVYLCASSPRRGRSTEAFFGQGTRLTVV.

The V call is TRBV6-5, the J call TRBJ1-2, with D possibly TRBD1 on 5 matching bases. Trimming took 2 bases from V and 4 from J, leaving 14 bases between them. Germline loops: CDR1 MNHEY, CDR2 SVGAGI. The CDR3 sequence is 15 residues long. In DNA form, the CDR3 reads TGTGCCAGCAGTTACAACGGGGCTGGAAGCTATGGCTACACCTTC. Translated, it gives CASSYNGAGSYGYTF.